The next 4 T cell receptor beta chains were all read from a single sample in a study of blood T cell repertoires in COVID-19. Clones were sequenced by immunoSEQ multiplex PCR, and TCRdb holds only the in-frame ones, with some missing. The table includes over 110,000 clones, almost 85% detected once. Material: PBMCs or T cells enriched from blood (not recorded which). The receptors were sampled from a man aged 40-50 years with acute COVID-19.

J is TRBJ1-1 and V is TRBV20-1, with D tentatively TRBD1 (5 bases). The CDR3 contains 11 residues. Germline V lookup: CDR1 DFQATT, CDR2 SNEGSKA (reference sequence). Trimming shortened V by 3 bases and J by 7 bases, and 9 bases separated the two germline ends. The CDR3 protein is CSARGLNEAFF. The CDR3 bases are TGCAGTGCTAGGGGACTGAATGAAGCTTTCTTT.

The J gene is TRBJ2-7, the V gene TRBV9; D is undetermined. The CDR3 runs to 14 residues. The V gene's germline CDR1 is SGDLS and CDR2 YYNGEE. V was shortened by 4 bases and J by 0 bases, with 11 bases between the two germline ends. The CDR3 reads CASSPAAFSYEQYF. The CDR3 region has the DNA TGTGCCAGCAGCCCCGCGGCTTTCTCCTACGAGCAGTACTTC.

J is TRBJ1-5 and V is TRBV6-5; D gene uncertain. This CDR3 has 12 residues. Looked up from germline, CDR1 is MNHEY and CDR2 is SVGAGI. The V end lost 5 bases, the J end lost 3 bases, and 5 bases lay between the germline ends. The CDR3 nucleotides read TGTGCCAGCAGTACTGCCAATCAGCCCCAGCATTTT. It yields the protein CASSTANQPQHF.

The CDR3 coding sequence is TGTGCCAGCAGCTTAACCGGTAACACTGAAGCTTTCTTT. Translated: CASSLTGNTEAFF. V and J are TRBV6-6 and TRBJ1-1; D unresolved. The CDR3 loop spans 13 amino acids. Germline V gene lookup returns CDR1 MNHNY and CDR2 SVGAGI (reference sequence). Trimming stripped 6 bases from V and 2 bases from J, with 10 bases between.